This record concerns one TCR beta chain sequence. The antigen is undetermined. This specimen belongs to a study of T cell responses to AZD1222 COVID-19 vaccine. General observations from the study: It should be noted that donors were predominantly white British and more often female, and clonal diversity was possibly underestimated. Samples come after the peak T cell response, not at day 14.

V gave up 2 bases and J gave up 5 bases; unmatched junction bases: 8. Germline values: CDR1 SGHRS, CDR2 YFSETQ. This CDR3 spans 16 amino acids. Data came from immunoSEQ multiplex PCR; TCRdb stores just in-frame clones and leaves some out. The sample lists approximately 140,000 clones, under 95% occurring once. V and J are TRBV5-1 and TRBJ2-3; 10 bases are a match to TRBD1. This TCR was sampled from an adult in good health. The sample consisted of peripheral blood, taken on day 0 of AZD1222 vaccination. CDR3 DNA sequence: TGCGCCAGCAGCTTAGGACAGGGGGGTAGCGGAGATACGCAGTATTTT. This encodes CASSLGQGGSGDTQYF.